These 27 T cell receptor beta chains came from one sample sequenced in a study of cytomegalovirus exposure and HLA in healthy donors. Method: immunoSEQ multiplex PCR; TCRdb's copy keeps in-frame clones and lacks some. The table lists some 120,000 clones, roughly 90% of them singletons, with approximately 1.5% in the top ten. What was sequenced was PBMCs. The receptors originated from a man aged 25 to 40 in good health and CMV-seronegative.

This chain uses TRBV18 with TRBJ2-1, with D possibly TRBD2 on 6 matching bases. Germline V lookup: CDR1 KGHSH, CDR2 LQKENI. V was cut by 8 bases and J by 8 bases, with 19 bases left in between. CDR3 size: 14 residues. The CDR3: CASTRVAVEDEQFF. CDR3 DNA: TGTGCCAGCACCCGAGTAGCGGTCGAGGATGAGCAGTTCTTC.

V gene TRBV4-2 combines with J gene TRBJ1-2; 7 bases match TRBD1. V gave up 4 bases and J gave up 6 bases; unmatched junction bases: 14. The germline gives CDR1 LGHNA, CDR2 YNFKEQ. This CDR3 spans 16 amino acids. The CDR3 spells CASSPSGTDRSHGYTF. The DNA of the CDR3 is TGTGCCAGCAGCCCGTCCGGGACAGATCGGTCCCATGGCTACACCTTC.

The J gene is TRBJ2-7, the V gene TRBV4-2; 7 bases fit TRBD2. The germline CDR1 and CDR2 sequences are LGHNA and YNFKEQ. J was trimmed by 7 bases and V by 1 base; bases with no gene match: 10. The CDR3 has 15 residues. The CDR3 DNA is TGTGCCAGCAGCCAAGTAGCGGCGGGAGTGTGGGAGCAGTACTTC. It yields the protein CASSQVAAGVWEQYF.

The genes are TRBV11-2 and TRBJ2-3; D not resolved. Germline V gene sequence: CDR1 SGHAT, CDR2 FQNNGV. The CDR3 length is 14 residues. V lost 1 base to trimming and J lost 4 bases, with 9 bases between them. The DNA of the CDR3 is TGTGCCAGCAGCTTAGGAACAGTGTCAGATACGCAGTATTTT. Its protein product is CASSLGTVSDTQYF.

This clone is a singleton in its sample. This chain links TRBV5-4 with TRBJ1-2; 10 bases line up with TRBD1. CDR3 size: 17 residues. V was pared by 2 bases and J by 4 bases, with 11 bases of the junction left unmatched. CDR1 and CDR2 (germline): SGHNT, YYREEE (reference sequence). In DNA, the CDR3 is TGTGCCAGCAGCTTACGGAAACTGGGACAGGGGATCTATGGCTACACCTTC. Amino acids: CASSLRKLGQGIYGYTF. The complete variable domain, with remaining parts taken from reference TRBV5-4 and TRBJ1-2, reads ETGVTQSPTHLIKTRGQQVTLRCSSQSGHNTVSWYQQALGQGPQFIFQYYREEENGRGNFPPRFSGLQFPNYSSELNVNALELDDSALYLCASSLRKLGQGIYGYTFGSGTRLTVV.

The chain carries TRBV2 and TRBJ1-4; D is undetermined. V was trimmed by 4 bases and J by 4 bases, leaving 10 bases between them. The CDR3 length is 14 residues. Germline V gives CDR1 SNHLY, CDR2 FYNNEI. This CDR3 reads CASSAGRVNEKLFF. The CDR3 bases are TGTGCCAGCAGTGCGGGGAGGGTTAATGAAAAACTGTTTTTT. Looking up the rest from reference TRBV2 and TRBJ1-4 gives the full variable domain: EPEVTQTPSHQVTQMGQEVILRCVPISNHLYFYWYRQILGQKVEFLVSFYNNEISEKSEIFDDQFSVERPDGSNFTLKIRSTKLEDSAMYFCASSAGRVNEKLFFGSGTQLSVL.

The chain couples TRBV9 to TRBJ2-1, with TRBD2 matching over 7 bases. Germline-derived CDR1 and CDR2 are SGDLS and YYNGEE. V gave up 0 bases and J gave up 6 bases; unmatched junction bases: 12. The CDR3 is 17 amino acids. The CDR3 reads CASSVGSRGRVSNEQFF. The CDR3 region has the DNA TGTGCCAGCAGCGTAGGAAGTCGGGGGAGGGTTAGCAATGAGCAGTTCTTC.

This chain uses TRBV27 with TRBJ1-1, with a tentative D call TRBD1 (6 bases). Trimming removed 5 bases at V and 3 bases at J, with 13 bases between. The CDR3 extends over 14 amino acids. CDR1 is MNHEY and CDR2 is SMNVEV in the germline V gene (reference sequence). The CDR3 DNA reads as TGTGCCAGCAGTGTTCCAGGGGCGGACACTGAAGCTTTCTTT. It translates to CASSVPGADTEAFF.

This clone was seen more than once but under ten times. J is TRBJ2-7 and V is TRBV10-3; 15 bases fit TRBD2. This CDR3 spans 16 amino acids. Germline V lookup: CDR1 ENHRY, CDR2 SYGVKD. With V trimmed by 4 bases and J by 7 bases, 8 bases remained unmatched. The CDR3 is CAISAAGLAGGGEQYF. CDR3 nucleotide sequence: TGTGCCATCAGTGCCGCGGGACTAGCGGGAGGAGGGGAGCAGTACTTC.

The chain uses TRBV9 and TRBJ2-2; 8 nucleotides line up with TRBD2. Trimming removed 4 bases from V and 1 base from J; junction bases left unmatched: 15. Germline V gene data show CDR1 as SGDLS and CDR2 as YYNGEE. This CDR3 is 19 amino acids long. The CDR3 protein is CASSSHLAGTRKNTGELFF. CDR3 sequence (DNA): TGTGCCAGCAGCTCACACTTAGCGGGGACCCGCAAGAACACCGGGGAGCTGTTTTTT.

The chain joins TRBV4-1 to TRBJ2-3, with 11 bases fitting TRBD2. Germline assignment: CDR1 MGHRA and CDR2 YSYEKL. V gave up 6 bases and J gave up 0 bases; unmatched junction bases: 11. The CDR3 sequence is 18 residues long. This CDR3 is CASRPRLAGPPSTDTQYF. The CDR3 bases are TGCGCCAGCAGACCCAGACTAGCGGGACCCCCAAGCACAGATACGCAGTATTTT.

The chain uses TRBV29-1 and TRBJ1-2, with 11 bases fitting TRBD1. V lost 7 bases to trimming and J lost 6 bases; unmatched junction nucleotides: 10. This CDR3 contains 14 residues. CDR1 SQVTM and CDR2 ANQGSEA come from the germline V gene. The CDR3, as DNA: TGCAGCGCCCCACCCGGGACAGGGGGAGATGGCTACACCTTC. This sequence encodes CSAPPGTGGDGYTF. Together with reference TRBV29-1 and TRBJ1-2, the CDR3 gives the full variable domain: SAVISQKPSRDICQRGTSLTIQCQVDSQVTMMFWYRQQPGQSLTLIATANQGSEATYESGFVIDKFPISRPNLTFSTLTVSNMSPEDSSIYLCSAPPGTGGDGYTFGSGTRLTVV.

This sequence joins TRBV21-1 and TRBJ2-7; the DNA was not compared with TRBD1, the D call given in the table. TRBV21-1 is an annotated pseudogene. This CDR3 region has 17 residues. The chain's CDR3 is CASSSHPGQIPYEPQYF. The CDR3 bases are TGTGCCAGCAGCTCGCATCCGGGACAGATACCCTACGAGCCGCAGTACTTC.

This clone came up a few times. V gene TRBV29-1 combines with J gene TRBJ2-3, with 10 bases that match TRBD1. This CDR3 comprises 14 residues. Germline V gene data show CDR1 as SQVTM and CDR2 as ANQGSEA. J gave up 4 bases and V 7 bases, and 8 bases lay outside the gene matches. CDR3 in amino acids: CSGKGQGQADTQYF. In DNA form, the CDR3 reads TGCAGCGGGAAGGGACAGGGGCAGGCAGATACGCAGTATTTT.

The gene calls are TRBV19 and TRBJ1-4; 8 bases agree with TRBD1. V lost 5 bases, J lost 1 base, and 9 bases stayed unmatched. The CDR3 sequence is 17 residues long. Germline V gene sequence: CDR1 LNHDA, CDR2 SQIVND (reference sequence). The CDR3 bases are TGTGCCAGTAGTGGGAGGACAGGGTCAAGAACTAATGAAAAACTGTTTTTT. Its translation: CASSGRTGSRTNEKLFF.

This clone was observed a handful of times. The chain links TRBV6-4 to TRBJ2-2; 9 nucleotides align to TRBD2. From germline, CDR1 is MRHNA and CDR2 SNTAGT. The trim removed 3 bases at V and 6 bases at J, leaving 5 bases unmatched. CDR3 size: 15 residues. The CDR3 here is CASSELAGSSGELFF. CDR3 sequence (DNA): TGTGCCAGCAGTGAGCTAGCGGGAAGCTCCGGGGAGCTGTTTTTT.

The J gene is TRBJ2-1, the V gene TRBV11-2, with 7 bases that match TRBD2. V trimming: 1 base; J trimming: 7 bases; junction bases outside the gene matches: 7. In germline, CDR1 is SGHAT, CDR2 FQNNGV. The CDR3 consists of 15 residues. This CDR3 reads CASSLGASGKNEQFF. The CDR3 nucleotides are TGTGCCAGCAGCTTAGGGGCTAGCGGCAAGAATGAGCAGTTCTTC.

CDR3 in DNA: TGTGCTAGTGGTCCGGGTCTAGGAGCTTTCTTT. Its translation: CASGPGLGAFF. The V gene is TRBV12-5, the J gene TRBJ1-1; no reliable D call. The V gene's germline CDR1 is LGHNT and CDR2 FRNRAP. Trimming pared 5 bases from V and 10 bases from J, leaving 11 bases between. This CDR3 contains 11 residues.

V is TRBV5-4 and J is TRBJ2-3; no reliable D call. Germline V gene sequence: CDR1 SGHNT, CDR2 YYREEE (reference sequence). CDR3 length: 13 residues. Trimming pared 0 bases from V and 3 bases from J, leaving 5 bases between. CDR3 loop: CASSLDSTDTQYF. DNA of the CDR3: TGTGCCAGCAGCTTGGACAGTACAGATACGCAGTATTTT.

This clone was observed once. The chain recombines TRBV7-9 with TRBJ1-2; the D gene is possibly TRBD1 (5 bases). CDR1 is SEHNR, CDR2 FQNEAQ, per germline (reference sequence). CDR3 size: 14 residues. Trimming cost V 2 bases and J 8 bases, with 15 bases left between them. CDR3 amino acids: CASSLMTGVGGYTF. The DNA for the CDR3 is TGTGCCAGCAGCTTAATGACGGGGGTAGGAGGCTACACCTTC.

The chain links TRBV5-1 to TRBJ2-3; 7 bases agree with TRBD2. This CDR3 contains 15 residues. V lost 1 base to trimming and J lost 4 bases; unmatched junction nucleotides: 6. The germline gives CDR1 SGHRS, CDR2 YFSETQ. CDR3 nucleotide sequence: TGCGCCAGCAGCTTGAATCGCGGGAGCCCAGATACGCAGTATTTT. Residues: CASSLNRGSPDTQYF.

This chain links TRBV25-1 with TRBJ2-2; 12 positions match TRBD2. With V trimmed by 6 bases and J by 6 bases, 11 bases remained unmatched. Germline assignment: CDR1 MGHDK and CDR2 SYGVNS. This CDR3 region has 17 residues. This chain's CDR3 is CASSLARLAGVAGELFF. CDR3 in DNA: TGTGCCAGCAGCTTAGCTCGACTAGCGGGAGTAGCCGGGGAGCTGTTTTTT.

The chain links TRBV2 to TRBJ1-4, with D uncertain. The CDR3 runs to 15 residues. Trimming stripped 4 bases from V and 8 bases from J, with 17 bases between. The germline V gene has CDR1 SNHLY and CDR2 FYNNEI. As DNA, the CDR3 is TGTGCCAGCAGTGGCGACGGGCGGGTGGAAGAAAAACTGTTTTTT. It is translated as CASSGDGRVEEKLFF.

The CDR3 DNA sequence: TGCGCCAGCAGCTTGGCGCCCGCAGGTCTCTCTGGAAACACCATATATTTT. Translating it yields CASSLAPAGLSGNTIYF. This chain links TRBV5-1 with TRBJ1-3; D remains unclear. Per germline, CDR1 SGHRS and CDR2 YFSETQ. V lost 0 bases and J lost 0, with 13 bases in between. The CDR3 consists of 17 residues.

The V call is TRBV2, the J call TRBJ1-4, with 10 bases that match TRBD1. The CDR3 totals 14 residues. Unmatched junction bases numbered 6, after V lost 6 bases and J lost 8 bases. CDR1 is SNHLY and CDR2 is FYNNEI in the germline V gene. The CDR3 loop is CASRRQGAPEKLFF. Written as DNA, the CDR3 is TGTGCCAGCAGGCGACAGGGGGCGCCGGAAAAACTGTTTTTT.

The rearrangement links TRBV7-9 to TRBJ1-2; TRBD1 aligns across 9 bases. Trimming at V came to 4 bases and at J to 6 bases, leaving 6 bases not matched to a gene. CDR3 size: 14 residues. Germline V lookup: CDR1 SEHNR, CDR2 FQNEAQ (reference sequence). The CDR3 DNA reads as TGTGCCAGCAGCTCCGGGACAGGGTTCAATGGCTACACCTTC. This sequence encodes CASSSGTGFNGYTF.

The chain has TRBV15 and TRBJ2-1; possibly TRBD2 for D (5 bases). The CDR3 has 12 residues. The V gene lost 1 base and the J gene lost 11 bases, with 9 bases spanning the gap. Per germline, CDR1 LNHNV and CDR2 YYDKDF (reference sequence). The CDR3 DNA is TGTGCCACCAGCAGAGTAAGGGAGAAGCAGTTCTTC. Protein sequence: CATSRVREKQFF.